This TCR beta chain was recorded in a study of cytomegalovirus exposure and HLA in healthy donors. The study, taken as a whole, reports: In a later analysis, donors in an Asian-associated ancestry cluster reportedly had fewer N-insertions in productive TCRs than the cohort mean.

The primer mix had 60 Vbeta and 13 Jbeta primers. Using immunoSEQ multiplex PCR, the repertoire was profiled, and TCRdb retains in-frame clones only, with some absent. The sample contains about 94,000 clones, less than 8% of which appear only once. The germline V gene encodes CDR1 SGDLS and CDR2 YYNGEE. V was trimmed by 0 bases and J by 4 bases, leaving 13 bases between them. CDR3 length: 16 residues. In this sample, this clone turned up a few times. Its antigen is unknown. The sequence was obtained from a man over 45 in good health and CMV-seronegative. The sequenced material came from PBMCs. The rearrangement joins TRBV9 to TRBJ2-2; D is perhaps TRBD1 (6 bases). The CDR3 protein is CASSVVNTGSTGELFF. The CDR3 nucleotides are TGTGCCAGCAGCGTAGTTAATACAGGGAGCACCGGGGAGCTGTTTTTT.